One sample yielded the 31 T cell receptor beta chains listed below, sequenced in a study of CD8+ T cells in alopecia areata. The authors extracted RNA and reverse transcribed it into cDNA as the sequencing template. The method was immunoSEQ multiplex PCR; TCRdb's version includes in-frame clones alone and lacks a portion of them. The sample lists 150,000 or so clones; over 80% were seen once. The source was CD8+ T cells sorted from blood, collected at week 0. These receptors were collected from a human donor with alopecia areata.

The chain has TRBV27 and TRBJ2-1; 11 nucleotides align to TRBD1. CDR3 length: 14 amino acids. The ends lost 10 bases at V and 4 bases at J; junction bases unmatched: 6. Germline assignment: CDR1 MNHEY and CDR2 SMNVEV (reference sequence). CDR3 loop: CAISGQGAYNEQFF. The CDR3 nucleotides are TGTGCCATTTCAGGACAGGGGGCATACAATGAGCAGTTCTTC.

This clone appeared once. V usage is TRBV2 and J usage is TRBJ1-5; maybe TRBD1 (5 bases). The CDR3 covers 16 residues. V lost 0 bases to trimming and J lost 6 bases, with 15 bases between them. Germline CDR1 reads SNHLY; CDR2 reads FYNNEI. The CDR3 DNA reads TGTGCCAGCAGTGAAGCGCGGCGAGGAGGGACTCAGCCCCAGCATTTT. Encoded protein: CASSEARRGGTQPQHF.

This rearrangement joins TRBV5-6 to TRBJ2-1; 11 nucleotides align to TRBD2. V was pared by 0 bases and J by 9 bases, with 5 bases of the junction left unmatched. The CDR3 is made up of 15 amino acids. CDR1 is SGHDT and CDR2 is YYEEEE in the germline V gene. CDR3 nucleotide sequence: TGTGCCAGCAGCTTGGAACTAGCGGGAGAAGGTGAGCAGTTCTTC. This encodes CASSLELAGEGEQFF.

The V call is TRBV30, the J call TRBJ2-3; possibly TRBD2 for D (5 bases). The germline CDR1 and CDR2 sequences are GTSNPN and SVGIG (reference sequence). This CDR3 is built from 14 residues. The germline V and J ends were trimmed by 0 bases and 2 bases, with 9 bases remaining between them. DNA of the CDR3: TGTGCCTGGAGTGTATCGGGGAACACAGATACGCAGTATTTT. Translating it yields CAWSVSGNTDTQYF.

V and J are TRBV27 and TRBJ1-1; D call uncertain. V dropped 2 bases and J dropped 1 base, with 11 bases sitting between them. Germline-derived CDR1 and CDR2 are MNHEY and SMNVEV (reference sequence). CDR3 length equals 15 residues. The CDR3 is CASSLAGSRNTEAFF. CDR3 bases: TGTGCCAGCAGTTTAGCGGGGAGCCGGAACACTGAAGCTTTCTTT.

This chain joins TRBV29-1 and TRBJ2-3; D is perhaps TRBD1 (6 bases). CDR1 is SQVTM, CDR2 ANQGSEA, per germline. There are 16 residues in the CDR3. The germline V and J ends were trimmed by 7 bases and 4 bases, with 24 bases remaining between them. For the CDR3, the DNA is TGCAGCGCCGAGATCACAGGGTACGGTGGCCCAGATACGCAGTATTTT. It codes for CSAEITGYGGPDTQYF.

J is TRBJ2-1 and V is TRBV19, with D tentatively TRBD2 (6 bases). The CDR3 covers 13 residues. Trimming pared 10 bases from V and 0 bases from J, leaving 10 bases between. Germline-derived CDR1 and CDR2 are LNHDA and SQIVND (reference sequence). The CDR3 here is CATVADSYNEQFF. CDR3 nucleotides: TGTGCCACCGTAGCGGACTCCTACAATGAGCAGTTCTTC.

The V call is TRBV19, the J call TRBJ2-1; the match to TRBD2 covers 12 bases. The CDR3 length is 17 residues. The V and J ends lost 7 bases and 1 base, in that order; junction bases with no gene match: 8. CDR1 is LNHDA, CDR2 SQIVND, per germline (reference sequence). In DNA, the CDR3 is TGTGCCAGTATGTCGACTAGCGGGGGAGTATCCTACAATGAGCAGTTCTTC. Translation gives CASMSTSGGVSYNEQFF.

This chain's CDR3 is CASSLMGAYEQYF. The CDR3 DNA reads as TGTGCCAGCAGCTTAATGGGAGCCTACGAGCAGTACTTC. The gene calls are TRBV7-3 and TRBJ2-7; D might be TRBD2 (5 bases). Germline lookup yields CDR1 SGHTA and CDR2 FQGTGA. The CDR3 sequence is 13 residues long. Trimming left V 1 base short and J 2 bases short, with 6 bases between. The variable domain in full, completed from reference TRBV7-3 and TRBJ2-7, reads GAGVSQTPSNKVTEKGKYVELRCDPISGHTALYWYRQSLGQGPEFLIYFQGTGAADDSGLPNDRFFAVRPEGSVSTLKIQRTERGDSAVYLCASSLMGAYEQYFGPGTRLTVT.

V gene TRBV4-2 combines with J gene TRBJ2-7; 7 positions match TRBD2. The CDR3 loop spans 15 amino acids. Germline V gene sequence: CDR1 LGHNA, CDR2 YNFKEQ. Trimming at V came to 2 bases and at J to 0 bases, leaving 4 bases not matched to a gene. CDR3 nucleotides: TGTGCCAGCAGCCAACGCGGGGGAAGCTCCTACGAGCAGTACTTC. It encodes CASSQRGGSSYEQYF.

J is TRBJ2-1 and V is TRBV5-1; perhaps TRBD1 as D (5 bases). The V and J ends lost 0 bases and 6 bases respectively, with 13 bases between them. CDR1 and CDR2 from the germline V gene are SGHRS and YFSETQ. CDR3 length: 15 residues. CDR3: CASSLVARVSNEQFF. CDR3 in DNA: TGCGCCAGCAGCTTGGTTGCCAGGGTCTCCAATGAGCAGTTCTTC.

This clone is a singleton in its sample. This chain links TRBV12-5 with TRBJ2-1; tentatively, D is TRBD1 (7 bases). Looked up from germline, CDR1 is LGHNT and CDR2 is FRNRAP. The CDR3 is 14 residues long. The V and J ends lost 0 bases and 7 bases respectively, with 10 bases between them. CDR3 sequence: CASGLVQGRNEQFF. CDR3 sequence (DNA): TGTGCTAGTGGTTTGGTACAGGGGAGGAATGAGCAGTTCTTC.

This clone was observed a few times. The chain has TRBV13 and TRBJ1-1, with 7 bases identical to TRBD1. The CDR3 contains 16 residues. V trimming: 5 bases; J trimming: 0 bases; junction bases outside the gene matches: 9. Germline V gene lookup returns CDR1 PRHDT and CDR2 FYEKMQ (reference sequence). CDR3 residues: CASSQTSGTVNTEAFF. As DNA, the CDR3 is TGTGCCAGCAGCCAAACCTCCGGGACAGTGAACACTGAAGCTTTCTTT.

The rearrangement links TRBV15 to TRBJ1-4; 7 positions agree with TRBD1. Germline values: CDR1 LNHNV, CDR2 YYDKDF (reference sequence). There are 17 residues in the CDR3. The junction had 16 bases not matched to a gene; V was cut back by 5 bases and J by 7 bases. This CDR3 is CATSGLSLWTGREKLFF. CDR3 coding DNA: TGTGCCACCAGCGGACTTAGCCTTTGGACAGGCCGTGAAAAACTGTTTTTT.

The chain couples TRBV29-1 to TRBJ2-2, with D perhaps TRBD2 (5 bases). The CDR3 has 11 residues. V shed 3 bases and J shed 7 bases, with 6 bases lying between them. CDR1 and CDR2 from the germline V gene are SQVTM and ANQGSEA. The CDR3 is CSVDAGGELFF. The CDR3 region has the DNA TGCAGCGTTGATGCGGGCGGGGAGCTGTTTTTT.

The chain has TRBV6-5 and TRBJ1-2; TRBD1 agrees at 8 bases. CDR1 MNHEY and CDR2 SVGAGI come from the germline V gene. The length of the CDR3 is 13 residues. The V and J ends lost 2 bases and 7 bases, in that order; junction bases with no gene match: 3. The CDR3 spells CASSYDRGSGYTF. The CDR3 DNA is TGTGCCAGCAGTTACGACAGGGGTAGTGGCTACACCTTC.

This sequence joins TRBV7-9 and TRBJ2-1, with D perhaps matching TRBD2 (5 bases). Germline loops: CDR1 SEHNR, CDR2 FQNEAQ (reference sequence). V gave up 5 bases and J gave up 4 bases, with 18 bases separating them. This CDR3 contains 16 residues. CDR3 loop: CASSPEGGGPYNEQFF. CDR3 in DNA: TGTGCCAGCAGCCCGGAAGGCGGAGGACCTTACAATGAGCAGTTCTTC.

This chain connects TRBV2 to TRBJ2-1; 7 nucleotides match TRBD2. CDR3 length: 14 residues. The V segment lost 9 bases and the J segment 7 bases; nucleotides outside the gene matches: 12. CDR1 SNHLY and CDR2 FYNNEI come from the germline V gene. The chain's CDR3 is CASGTSGAINEQFF. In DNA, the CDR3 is TGTGCCAGTGGGACCAGCGGGGCCATTAATGAGCAGTTCTTC.

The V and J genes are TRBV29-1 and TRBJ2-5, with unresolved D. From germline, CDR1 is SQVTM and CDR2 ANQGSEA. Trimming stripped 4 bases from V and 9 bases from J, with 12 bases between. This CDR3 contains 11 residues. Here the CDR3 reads CSVVSLSAQYF. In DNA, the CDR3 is TGCAGCGTTGTCTCCCTTAGTGCCCAGTACTTC.

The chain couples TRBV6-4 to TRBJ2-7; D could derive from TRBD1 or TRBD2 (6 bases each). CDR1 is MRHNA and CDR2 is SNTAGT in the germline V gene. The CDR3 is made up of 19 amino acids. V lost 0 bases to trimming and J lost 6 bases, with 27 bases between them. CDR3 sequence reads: CASSDSADQAGHLLREQYF. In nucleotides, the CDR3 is TGTGCCAGCAGTGACTCGGCGGACCAGGCGGGACACCTCCTACGCGAGCAGTACTTC.

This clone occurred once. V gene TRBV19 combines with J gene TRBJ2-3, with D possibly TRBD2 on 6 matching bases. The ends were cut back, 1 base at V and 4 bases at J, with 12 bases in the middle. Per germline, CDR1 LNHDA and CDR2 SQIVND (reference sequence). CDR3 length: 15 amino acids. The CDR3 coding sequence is TGTGCCAGTAGTATAGTAGGCGGGATACCAGATACGCAGTATTTT. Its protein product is CASSIVGGIPDTQYF.

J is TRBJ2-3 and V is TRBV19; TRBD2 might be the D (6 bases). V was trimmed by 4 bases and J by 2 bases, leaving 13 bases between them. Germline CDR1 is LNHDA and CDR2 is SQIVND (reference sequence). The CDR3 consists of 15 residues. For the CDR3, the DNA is TGTGCCAGTAGTACCCCCCGGGGACTCACAGATACGCAGTATTTT. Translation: CASSTPRGLTDTQYF.

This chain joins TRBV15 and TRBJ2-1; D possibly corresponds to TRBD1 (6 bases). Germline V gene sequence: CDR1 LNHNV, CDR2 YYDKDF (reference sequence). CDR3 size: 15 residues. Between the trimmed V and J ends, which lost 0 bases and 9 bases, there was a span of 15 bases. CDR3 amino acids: CATSRDLGGMVEQFF. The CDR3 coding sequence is TGTGCCACCAGCAGAGATTTAGGGGGTATGGTTGAGCAGTTCTTC.

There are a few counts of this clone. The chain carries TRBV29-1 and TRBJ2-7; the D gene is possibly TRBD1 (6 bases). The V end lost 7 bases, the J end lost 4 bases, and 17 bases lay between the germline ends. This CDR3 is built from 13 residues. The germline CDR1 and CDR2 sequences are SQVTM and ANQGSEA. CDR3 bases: TGCAGCGCCGAGGACAGCGAAGGTTACGAGCAGTACTTC. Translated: CSAEDSEGYEQYF.

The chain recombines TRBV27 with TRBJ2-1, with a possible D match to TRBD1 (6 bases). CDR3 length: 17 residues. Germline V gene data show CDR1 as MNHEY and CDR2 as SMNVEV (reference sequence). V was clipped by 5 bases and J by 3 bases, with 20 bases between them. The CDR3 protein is CASSPKQGPHLYNEQFF. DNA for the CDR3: TGTGCCAGCAGTCCGAAACAGGGTCCGCACCTCTACAATGAGCAGTTCTTC.

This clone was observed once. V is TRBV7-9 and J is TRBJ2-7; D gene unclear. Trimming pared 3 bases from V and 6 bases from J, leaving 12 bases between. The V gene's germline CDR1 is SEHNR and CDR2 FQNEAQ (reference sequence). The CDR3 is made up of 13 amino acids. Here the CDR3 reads CASSLVYSPEQYF. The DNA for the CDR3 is TGTGCCAGCAGCTTGGTGTATTCTCCCGAGCAGTACTTC.

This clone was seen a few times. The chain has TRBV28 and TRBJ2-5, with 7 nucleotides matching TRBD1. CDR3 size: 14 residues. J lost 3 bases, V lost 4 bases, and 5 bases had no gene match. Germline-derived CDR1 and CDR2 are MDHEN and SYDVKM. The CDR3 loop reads CASSSQGTEETQYF. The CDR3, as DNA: TGTGCCAGCAGTTCCCAAGGGACAGAAGAGACCCAGTACTTC.

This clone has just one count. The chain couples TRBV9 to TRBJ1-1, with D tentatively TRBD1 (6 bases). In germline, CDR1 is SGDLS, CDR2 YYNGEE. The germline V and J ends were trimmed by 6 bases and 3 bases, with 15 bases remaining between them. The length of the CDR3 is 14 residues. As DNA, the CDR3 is TGTGCCAGCACCGTGGGACATCTGGACACTGAAGCTTTCTTT. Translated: CASTVGHLDTEAFF.

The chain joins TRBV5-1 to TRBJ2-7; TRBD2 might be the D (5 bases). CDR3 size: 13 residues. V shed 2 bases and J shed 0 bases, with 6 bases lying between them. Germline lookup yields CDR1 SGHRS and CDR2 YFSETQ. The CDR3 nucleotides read TGCGCCAGCAGCTTCGGGGACTCCTACGAGCAGTACTTC. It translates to CASSFGDSYEQYF.

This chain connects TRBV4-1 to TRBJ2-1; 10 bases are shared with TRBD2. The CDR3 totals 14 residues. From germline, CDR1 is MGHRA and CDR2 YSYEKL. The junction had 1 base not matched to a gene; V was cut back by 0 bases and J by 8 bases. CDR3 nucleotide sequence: TGCGCCAGCAGCCAAGAAAGCGGGAGGGATGAGCAGTTCTTC. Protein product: CASSQESGRDEQFF.

The CDR3 loop is CASSPEAGWTEAFF. For the CDR3, the DNA is TGTGCCAGCAGCCCAGAGGCAGGGTGGACTGAAGCTTTCTTT. V and J are TRBV7-9 and TRBJ1-1, with D perhaps matching TRBD1 (5 bases). The CDR3 has 14 amino acids. V lost 5 bases and J lost 5, with 15 bases in between. CDR1 is SEHNR, CDR2 FQNEAQ, per germline (reference sequence).